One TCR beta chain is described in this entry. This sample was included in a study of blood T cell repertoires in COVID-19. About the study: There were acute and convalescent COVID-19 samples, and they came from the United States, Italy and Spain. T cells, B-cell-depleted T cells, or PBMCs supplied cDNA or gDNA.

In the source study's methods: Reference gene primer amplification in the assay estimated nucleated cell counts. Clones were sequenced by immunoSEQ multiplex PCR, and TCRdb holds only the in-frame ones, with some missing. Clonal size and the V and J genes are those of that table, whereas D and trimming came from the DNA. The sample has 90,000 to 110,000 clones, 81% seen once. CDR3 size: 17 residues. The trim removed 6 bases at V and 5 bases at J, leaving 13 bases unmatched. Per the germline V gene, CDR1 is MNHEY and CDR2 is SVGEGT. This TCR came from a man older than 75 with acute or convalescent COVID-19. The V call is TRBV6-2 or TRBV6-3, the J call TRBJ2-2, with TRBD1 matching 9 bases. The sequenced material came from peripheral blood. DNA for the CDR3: TGTGCCAGCAGACCTCAACCGGGACAGGGTCAGACCGGGGAGCTGTTTTTT. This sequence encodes CASRPQPGQGQTGELFF.